This TCR beta chain originates from a study of blood T cells in healthy people across ages (dated by TCRdb to between 2015 and 2016). Regarding the research as a whole: In model experiments, template switching captured roughly one uniquely barcoded TCR beta cDNA molecule for every two T cells. The study measured age-related changes in TCR beta repertoire diversity using deep sequencing normalized with unique cDNA molecular identifiers. The donors were divided into four age groups: young (average approximately 17 years), middle-aged (approximately 41), aged (around 59) and long-lived (approximately 74). To avoid experimental bias, donors of different ages were spread randomly across the sequencing lanes. Two additional independent replicas of 1 million unique cDNA reads from the same blood draw were analyzed for two donors (one aged 18 to 29 and one aged 80 or older). Paper-wide results and their limitations: The CMV infection status of donors was not known, potentially confounding age-related changes in expanded clonotypes. A strong correlation was found between observed TCR beta diversity and the percentage of naive T cells measured by flow cytometry. Observed TCR beta diversity per million T cells fell roughly linearly with age, and a significant reduction was already apparent by age roughly 40. Compared with the aged group, the long-lived group had more naive CD4+ T cells, fewer expanded clones and increased TCR diversity, suggesting age selection. Bulk unsorted PBMC profiling prevented conclusive comparison of naive and antigen-experienced compartments. Total diversity estimates from one million sequenced T cells were considered lower bounds and underestimates.

The germline V gene supplies CDR1 SGHDN and CDR2 FVKESK. Trimmed from V: 1 base; trimmed from J: 8 bases; junction bases lacking a gene match: 16. Measured from the cysteine to the phenylalanine, the CDR3 is 18 residues long. Of the read, only the CDR3 DNA is kept; its 54 bases are in frame from base 1. Donors were 35 to 40 systemically healthy Caucasian individuals from Russia aged 6 to 90 years. Each donor gave 8 to 10 milliliters of peripheral blood, collected into EDTA-treated Vacutainer tubes. Ficoll-Paque density-gradient centrifugation was used to isolate PBMCs, with at least 6.5 million per sample. Trizol reagent was used to extract total RNA from PBMCs, with at least 5 micrograms per sample. For every donor, an aliquot of PBMCs went through flow cytometry to measure the percentages of naive CD45RAhigh/CD27high T cells. The library was made by 5' RACE. The data were produced on an Illumina HiSeq 2500. A second PCR of roughly 7 to 12 cycles was performed with a sample-barcoded 5' primer and a J-beta primer mix. A template-switch 5' adaptor carrying 12 random nucleotides introduced a unique molecular identifier onto each TCR beta cDNA molecule. Each sample yielded at least 2.5 million CDR3-containing paired-end reads. The Mint cDNA synthesis kit, primed by a TRBC-specific oligonucleotide, was used to synthesize first-strand cDNA from all RNA. All cDNA was treated with uracil-DNA glycosylase and then went through a first 18-cycle PCR with the universal primers M1SS and BC2_uni_R. As for the authors' bioinformatics: Normalization of each sample was performed by random selection of 1 million high-quality reads, each carrying a distinct molecular identifier. Reads with shared molecular identifiers were discarded instead of being binned into consensus sequences. MiTCR, run with a Q25 quality threshold and the strictest error-elimination algorithm, handled CDR3 identification, clonotype clustering and error correction. A nonparametric unseen species model with Euler transformation was used to estimate lower-bound total TCR beta diversity. The public reads were run again by TCRdb, first through fastp at Q25 and then through MiXCR, and only productive beta chains were kept. Every CDR3 protein is listed once, alongside the most common genes and DNA of its rows. V and J calls and clone size were set by TCRdb, not the authors. The sample records over 1.5 million distinct CDR3 sequences, less than 50% of which are singletons. The ten largest make up approximately 2.1% of the sample.

This clonotype came up a few times. Its antigen is unknown. No base quality values were provided; no much bigger clone lies one nucleotide off. Sequencing input: blood. The V and J segments used are TRBV14 and TRBJ1-4; TRBD1 matches 7 bases in the middle. The clonotype was recovered from a middle-aged woman in good health. In nucleotides, the sequence is TGTGCCAGCAGCCAAGGACCTTCTGGCCAGGGGGTTGGGGAAAAACTGTTTTTT. Protein translation: CASSQGPSGQGVGEKLFF.